This TCR beta chain was identified in a study of T cell responses to AZD1222 COVID-19 vaccine. The data were produced by immunoSEQ multiplex PCR, yet TCRdb's version contains in-frame clones alone and is incomplete. There are 180,000 or so clones in the sample; 93% occur only once, and about 3.9% lies in the top ten. Study-wide findings and caveats: Most donors were white British and more were female, and clonal diversity was possibly underestimated. Sampling that yielded the repertoires occurred only after the peak T cell response. Baseline testing showed seropositivity in only five to seven AZD1222 recipients. Spike-specific TCR breadth rose after two AZD1222 doses, and depth rose as well.

The germline V gene encodes CDR1 SGHAT and CDR2 FQNNGV. V was pared by 1 base and J by 1 base, with 10 bases between. The CDR3 covers 15 residues. A remark on this clone: Its antigen is not known.

The chain carries TRBV11-2 and TRBJ1-1, with D unresolved. Here the sequenced sample was peripheral blood, taken on day 0 of AZD1222 vaccination. The sequence derives from an adult in good health. The CDR3 spells CASSLGGWGNTEAFF. The DNA of the CDR3 is TGTGCCAGCAGCTTAGGGGGATGGGGGAACACTGAAGCTTTCTTT.